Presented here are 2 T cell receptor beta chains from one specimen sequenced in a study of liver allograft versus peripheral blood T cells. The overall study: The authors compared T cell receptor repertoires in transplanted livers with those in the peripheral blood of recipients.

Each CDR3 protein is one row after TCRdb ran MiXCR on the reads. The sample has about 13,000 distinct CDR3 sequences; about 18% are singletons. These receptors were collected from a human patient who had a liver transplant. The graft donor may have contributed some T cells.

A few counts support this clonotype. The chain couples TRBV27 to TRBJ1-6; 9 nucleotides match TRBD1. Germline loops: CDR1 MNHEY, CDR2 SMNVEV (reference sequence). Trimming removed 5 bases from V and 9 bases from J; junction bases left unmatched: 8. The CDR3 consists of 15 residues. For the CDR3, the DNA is TGTGCCAGCAGTACGTCCGGGACAGGGCGTTCACCCCTCCACTTT. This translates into CASSTSGTGRSPLHF.

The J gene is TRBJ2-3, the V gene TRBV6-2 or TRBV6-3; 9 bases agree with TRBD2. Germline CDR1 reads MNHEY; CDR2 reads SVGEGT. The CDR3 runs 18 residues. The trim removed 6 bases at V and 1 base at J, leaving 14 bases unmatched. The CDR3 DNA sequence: TGTGCCAGCAGCCGCGTGGTAGCGGGAGTCTGGGGCACAGATACGCAGTATTTT. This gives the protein CASSRVVAGVWGTDTQYF.